This T cell receptor beta chain was captured by sequencing in a study of early T cells in non-severe SARS-CoV-2 infection. About the research overall: The input, bulk RNA from unsorted whole blood, was sequenced, and chains were unpaired.

Points from the study as a whole: Anti-spike CD8 responses were favored in VDJdb matching, and private and CD4 specificities were missed.

This clonotype was detected a few times. The target antigen is unknown. Each cDNA molecule carried a unique molecular identifier. TCRdb re-called the 5' RACE reads through MiXCR, storing one row per CDR3 protein. The table lists under 60,000 distinct CDR3 sequences, roughly a tenth of them singletons. This CDR3 has 14 residues. Trimming stripped 5 bases from V and 0 bases from J, with 9 bases between. CDR1 and CDR2 (germline): SGHTA, FQGTGA. The J gene is TRBJ2-3, the V gene TRBV7-3, with a tentative D call TRBD1 (6 bases). Sample: whole blood, taken at baseline. The TCR originated in an adult who was a healthcare worker with PCR-confirmed SARS-CoV-2 infection or an uninfected control (not recorded which). The CDR3 loop is CASSTGQSTDTQYF. The CDR3 region has the DNA TGTGCCAGCAGCACCGGACAGAGCACAGATACGCAGTATTTT.